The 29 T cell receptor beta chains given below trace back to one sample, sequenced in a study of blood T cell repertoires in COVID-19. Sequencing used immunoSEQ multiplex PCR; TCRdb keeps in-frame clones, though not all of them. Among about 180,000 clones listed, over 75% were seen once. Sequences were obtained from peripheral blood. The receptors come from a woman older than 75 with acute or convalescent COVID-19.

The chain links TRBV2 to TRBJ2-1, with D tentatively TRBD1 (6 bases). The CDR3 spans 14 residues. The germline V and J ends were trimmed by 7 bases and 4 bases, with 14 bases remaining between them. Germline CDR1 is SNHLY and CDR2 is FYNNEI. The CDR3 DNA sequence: TGTGCCAGCAACAAAAGGGACATATACAATGAGCAGTTCTTC. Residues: CASNKRDIYNEQFF.

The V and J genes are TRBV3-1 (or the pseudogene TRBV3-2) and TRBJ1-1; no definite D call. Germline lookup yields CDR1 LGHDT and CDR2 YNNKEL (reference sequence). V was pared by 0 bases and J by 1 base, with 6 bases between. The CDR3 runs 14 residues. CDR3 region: CASSQDTGNTEAFF. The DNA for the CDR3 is TGTGCCAGCAGCCAAGATACCGGGAACACTGAAGCTTTCTTT.

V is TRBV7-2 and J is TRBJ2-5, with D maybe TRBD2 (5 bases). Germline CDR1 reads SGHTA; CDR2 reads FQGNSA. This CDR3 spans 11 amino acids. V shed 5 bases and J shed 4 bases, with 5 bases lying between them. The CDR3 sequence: CASSSGETQYF. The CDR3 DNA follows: TGTGCCAGCAGCAGCGGAGAGACCCAGTACTTC.

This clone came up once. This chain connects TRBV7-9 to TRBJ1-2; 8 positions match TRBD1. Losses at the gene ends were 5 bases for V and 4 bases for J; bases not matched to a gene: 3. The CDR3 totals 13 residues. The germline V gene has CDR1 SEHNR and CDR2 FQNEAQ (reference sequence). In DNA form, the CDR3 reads TGTGCCAGCAGCCCGGACAGGGTCTATGGCTACACCTTC. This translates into CASSPDRVYGYTF.

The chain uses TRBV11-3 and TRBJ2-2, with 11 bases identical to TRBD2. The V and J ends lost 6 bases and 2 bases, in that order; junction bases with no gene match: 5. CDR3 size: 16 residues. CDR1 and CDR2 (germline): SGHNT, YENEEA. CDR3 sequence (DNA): TGTGCCAGCAGTCGACTAGCGGGACACAACACCGGGGAGCTGTTTTTT. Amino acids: CASSRLAGHNTGELFF. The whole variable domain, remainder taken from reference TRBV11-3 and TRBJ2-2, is EAGVVQSPRYKIIEKKQPVAFWCNPISGHNTLYWYLQNLGQGPELLIRYENEEAVDDSQLPKDRFSAERLKGVDSTLKIQPAELGDSAVYLCASSRLAGHNTGELFFGEGSRLTVL.

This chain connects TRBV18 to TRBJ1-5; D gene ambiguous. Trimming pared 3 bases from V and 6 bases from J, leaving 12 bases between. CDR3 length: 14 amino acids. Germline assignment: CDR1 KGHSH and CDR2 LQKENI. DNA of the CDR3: TGTGCCAGCTCACCCTCGGGGTTGAGTCAGCCCCAGCATTTT. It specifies CASSPSGLSQPQHF.

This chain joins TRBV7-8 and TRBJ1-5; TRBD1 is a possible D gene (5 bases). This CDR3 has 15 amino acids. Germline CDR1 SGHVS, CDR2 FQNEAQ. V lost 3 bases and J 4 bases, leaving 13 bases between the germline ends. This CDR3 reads CASSFLGKGNQPQHF. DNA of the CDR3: TGTGCCAGCAGCTTCCTGGGGAAGGGGAATCAGCCCCAGCATTTT.

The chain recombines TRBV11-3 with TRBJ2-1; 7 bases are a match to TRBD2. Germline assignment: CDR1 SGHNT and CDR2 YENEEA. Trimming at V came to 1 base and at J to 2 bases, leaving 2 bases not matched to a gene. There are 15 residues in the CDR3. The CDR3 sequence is CASSLGGGAYNEQFF. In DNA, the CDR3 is TGTGCCAGCAGCTTAGGCGGGGGTGCCTACAATGAGCAGTTCTTC.

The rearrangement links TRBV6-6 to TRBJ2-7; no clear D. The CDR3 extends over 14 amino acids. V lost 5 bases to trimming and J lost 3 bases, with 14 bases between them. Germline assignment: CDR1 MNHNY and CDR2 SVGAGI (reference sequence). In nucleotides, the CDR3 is TGTGCCAGCAGTACCTCAGGAACCCGCTACGAGCAGTACTTC. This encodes CASSTSGTRYEQYF.

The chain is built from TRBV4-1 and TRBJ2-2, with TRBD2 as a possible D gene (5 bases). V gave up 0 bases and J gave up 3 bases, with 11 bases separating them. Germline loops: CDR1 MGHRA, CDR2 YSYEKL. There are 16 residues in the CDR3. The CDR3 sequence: CASSQDRGTDTGELFF. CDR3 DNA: TGCGCCAGCAGCCAAGATCGGGGTACGGACACCGGGGAGCTGTTTTTT.

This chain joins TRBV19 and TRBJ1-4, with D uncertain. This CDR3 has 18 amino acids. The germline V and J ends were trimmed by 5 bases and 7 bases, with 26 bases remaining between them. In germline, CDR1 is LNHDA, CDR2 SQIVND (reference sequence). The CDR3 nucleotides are TGTGCCAGTAGTCGGACTGACGGGGATGCAACTAAGTTTGAAAAACTGTTTTTT. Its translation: CASSRTDGDATKFEKLFF.

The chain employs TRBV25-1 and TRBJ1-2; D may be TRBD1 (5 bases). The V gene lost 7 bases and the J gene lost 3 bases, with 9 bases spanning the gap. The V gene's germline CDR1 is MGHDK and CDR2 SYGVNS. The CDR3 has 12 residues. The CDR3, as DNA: TGTGCCAGCAAAGCGGGGGACTATGGCTACACCTTC. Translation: CASKAGDYGYTF.

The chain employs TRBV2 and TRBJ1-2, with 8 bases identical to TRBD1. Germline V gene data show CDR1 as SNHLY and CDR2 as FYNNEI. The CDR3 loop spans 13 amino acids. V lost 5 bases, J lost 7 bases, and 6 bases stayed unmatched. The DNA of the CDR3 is TGTGCCAGCAGTAATGGACAGGGACGTGGCTACACCTTC. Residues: CASSNGQGRGYTF. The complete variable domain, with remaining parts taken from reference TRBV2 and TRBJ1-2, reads EPEVTQTPSHQVTQMGQEVILRCVPISNHLYFYWYRQILGQKVEFLVSFYNNEISEKSEIFDDQFSVERPDGSNFTLKIRSTKLEDSAMYFCASSNGQGRGYTFGSGTRLTVV.

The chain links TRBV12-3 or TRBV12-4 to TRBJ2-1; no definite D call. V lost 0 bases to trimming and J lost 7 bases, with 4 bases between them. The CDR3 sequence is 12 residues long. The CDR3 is CASSLASNEQFF. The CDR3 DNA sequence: TGTGCCAGCAGTTTAGCTAGTAATGAGCAGTTCTTC.

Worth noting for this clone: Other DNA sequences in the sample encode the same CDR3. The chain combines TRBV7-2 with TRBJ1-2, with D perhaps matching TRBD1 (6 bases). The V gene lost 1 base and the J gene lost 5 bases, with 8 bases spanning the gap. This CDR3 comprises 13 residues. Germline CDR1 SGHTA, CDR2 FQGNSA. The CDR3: CASSLGQGYGYTF. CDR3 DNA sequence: TGTGCCAGCAGCTTAGGGCAGGGGTATGGCTACACCTTC. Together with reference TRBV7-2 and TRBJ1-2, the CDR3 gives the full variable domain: GAGVSQSPSNKVTEKGKDVELRCDPISGHTALYWYRQSLGQGLEFLIYFQGNSAPDKSGLPSDRFSAERTGGSVSTLTIQRTQQEDSAVYLCASSLGQGYGYTFGSGTRLTVV.

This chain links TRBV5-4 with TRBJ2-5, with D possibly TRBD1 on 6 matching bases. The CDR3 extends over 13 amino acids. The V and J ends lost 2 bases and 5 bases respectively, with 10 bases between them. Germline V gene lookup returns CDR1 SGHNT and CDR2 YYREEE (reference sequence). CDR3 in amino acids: CASSFYRVETQYF. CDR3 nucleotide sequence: TGTGCCAGCAGCTTTTACAGGGTGGAGACCCAGTACTTC.

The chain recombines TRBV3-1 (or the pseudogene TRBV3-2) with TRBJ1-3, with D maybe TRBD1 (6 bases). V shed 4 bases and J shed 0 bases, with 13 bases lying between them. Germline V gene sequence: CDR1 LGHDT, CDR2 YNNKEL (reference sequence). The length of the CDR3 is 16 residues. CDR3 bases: TGTGCCAGCAGCCGACAGGTCAGAAGCTCTGGAAACACCATATATTTT. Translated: CASSRQVRSSGNTIYF.

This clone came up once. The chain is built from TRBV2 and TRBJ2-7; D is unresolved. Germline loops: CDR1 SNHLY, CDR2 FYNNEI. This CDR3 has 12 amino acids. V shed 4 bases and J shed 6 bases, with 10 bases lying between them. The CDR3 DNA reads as TGTGCCAGCAGTGTGGCTCAATTCGAGCAGTACTTC. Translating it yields CASSVAQFEQYF.

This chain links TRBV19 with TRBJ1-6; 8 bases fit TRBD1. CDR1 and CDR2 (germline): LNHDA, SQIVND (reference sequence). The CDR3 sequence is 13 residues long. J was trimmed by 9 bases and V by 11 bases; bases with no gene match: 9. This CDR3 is CASRQGQGSPLHF. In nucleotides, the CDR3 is TGTGCCTCGAGACAGGGGCAGGGTTCACCCCTCCACTTT.

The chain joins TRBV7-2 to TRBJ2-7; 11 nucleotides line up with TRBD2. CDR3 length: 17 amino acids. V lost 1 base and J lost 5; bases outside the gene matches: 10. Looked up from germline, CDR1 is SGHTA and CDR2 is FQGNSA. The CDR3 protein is CASSLGLAGGFRNEQYF. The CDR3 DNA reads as TGTGCCAGCAGCTTAGGATTAGCGGGAGGGTTCCGGAACGAGCAGTACTTC.

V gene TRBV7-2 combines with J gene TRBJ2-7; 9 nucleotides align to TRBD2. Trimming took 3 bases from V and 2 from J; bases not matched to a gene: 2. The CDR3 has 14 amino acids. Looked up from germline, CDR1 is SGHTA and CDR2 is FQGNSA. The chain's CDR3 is CASSLTSGTYEQYF. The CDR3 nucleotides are TGTGCCAGCAGCTTGACTAGCGGCACCTACGAGCAGTACTTC. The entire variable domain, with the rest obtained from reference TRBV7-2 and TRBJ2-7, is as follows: GAGVSQSPSNKVTEKGKDVELRCDPISGHTALYWYRQSLGQGLEFLIYFQGNSAPDKSGLPSDRFSAERTGGSVSTLTIQRTQQEDSAVYLCASSLTSGTYEQYFGPGTRLTVT.

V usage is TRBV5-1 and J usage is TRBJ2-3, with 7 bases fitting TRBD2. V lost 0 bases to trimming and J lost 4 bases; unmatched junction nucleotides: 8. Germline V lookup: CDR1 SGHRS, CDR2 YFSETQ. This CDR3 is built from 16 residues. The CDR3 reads CASSLVVGGPADTQYF. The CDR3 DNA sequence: TGCGCCAGCAGCTTGGTGGTGGGAGGGCCCGCAGATACGCAGTATTTT.

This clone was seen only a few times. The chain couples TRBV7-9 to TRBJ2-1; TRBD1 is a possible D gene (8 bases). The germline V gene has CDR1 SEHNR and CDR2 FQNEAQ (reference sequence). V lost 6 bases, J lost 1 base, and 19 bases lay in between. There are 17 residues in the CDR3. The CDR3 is CASRHGTGGSSYNEQFF. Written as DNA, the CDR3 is TGTGCCAGCAGACACGGGACAGGCGGGAGTTCCTACAATGAGCAGTTCTTC.

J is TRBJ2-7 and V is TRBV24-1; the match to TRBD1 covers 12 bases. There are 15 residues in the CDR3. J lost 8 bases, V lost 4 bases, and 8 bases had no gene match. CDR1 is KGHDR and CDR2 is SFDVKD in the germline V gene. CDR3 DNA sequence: TGTGCCACCAGTGACCCGGGACAGGGGGCTCTTAAGCAGTACTTC. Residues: CATSDPGQGALKQYF.

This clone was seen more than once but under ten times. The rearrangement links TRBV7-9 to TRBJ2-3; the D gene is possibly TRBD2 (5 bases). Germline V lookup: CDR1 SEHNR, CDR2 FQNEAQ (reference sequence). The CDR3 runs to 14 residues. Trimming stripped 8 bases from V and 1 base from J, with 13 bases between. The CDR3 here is CASSEDAGTDTQYF. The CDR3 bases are TGTGCCAGCTCGGAGGACGCAGGCACAGATACGCAGTATTTT.

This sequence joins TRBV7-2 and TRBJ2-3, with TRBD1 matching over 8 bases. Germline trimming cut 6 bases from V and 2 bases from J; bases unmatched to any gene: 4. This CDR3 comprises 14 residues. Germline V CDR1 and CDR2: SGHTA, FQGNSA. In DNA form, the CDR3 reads TGTGCCAGCAGGAAGACAGGGGTCACAGATACGCAGTATTTT. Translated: CASRKTGVTDTQYF.

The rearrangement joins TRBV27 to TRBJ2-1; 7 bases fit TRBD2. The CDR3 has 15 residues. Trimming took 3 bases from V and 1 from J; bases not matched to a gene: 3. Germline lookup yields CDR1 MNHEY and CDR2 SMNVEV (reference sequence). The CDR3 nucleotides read TGTGCCAGCAGTTTGCGACTAGCATCCTACAATGAGCAGTTCTTC. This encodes CASSLRLASYNEQFF.

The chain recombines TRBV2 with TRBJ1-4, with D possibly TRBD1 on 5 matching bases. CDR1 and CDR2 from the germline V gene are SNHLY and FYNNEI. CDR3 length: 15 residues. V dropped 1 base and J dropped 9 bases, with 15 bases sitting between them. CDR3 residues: CASSEGGGEVKKLFF. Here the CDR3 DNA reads TGTGCCAGCAGTGAAGGTGGAGGGGAGGTTAAAAAACTGTTTTTT. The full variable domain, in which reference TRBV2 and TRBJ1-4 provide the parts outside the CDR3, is EPEVTQTPSHQVTQMGQEVILRCVPISNHLYFYWYRQILGQKVEFLVSFYNNEISEKSEIFDDQFSVERPDGSNFTLKIRSTKLEDSAMYFCASSEGGGEVKKLFFGSGTQLSVL.

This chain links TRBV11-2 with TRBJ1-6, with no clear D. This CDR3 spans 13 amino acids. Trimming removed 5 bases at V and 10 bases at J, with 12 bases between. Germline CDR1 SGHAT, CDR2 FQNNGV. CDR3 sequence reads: CASSPSGESPLHF. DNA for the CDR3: TGTGCCAGCAGCCCTTCGGGTGAATCACCCCTCCACTTT. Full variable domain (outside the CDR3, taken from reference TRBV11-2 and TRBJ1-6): EAGVAQSPRYKIIEKRQSVAFWCNPISGHATLYWYQQILGQGPKLLIQFQNNGVVDDSQLPKDRFSAERLKGVDSTLKIQPAKLEDSAVYLCASSPSGESPLHFGNGTRLTVT.